This T cell receptor (beta chain) comes out of a study of shared clonotypes between healthy human individuals. The length of the CDR3 is 15 residues. The germline V gene has CDR1 MDHEN and CDR2 SYDVKM. V gave up 4 bases and J gave up 3 bases; unmatched junction bases: 7. Data came from immunoSEQ multiplex PCR; TCRdb stores just in-frame clones and leaves some out. The top ten hold 0.35% to 0.45% of the sample, which has fewer than 2.5 million clones, roughly 93% seen once. The TCR originated in a man between 18 and 35 years old in good health. Some clones in this sample may be carry-over from other donors' samples. Sequencing input: naive CD4+ T cells from PBMCs. Subset reported: CD45RA+ positively selected. This chain connects TRBV28 to TRBJ2-7; 9 nucleotides match TRBD1. The CDR3 DNA reads TGTGCCAGCAGTTCACCGCCGACAGGGGGCTACGAGCAGTACTTC. Its translation: CASSSPPTGGYEQYF.